This T cell receptor (beta chain) was captured in a study of regulatory T cells in long-lasting Graves disease. Study results and caveats: The study found TRBV28, TRBJ1-2 and TRBJ2-5 favored in persistent disease.

On this clonotype: Its target is unknown.

Time point noted: newly diagnosed GD, antithyroid drugs for less than 3 months. The TCR library was made from RNA that had been extracted from PBMCs in TRIzol. Patients of an endocrinology department in Xi'an, China, were included. A blood draw put about 8.2 milliliters of peripheral blood into EDTA tubes. Looked up from germline, CDR1 is SGHTA and CDR2 is FQGTGA. Trimming cost V 5 bases and J 1 base; bases outside gene matches: 6. This CDR3 comprises 16 residues. Through Arm-PCR of CDR3 regions and iRepertoire HTBI primers, TCR beta libraries were built. Each CDR3 protein gets one entry after TCRdb re-called the multiplex PCR reads with MiXCR. Of 400,000 to 650,000 distinct CDR3 sequences listed, around 15% are singletons. The same data also contributed to another study, on T cells in Graves' hyperthyroidism and ophthalmopathy. That investigation notes: Researchers ran a first-round RT-PCR on the TCR CDR3 using the HTBI primer set.

This chain uses TRBV7-3 with TRBJ2-2, with 8 bases fitting TRBD2. The receptor was derived from a woman aged 35-65 years with Graves disease. The specimen comprised peripheral blood mononuclear cells (PBMCs), sampled at new diagnosis, from a patient treated with antithyroid drugs. CDR3 amino acids: CASSGLAGRNTGELFF. DNA for the CDR3: TGTGCCAGCAGCGGGTTAGCGGGGAGGAACACCGGGGAGCTGTTTTTT.